The 5 T cell receptor beta chains below come from one sample, sequenced in a study of T cells in Graves' hyperthyroidism and ophthalmopathy. There were TCR beta CDR3 regions amplified from RNA transcripts. The HTBI primer set drove a first-round RT-PCR of the TCR CDR3. TCRdb called the multiplex PCR reads again in MiXCR, with one record for every CDR3 protein. The sample yields about 600,000 distinct CDR3 sequences, more than 14% seen once. The sample comprised blood. The source of these receptors is a woman in her forties or fifties with Graves' ophthalmopathy.

This clonotype was seen once. The chain joins TRBV7-9 to TRBJ1-5; TRBD1 might be the D (5 bases). Germline CDR1 and CDR2: SEHNR and FQNEAQ (reference sequence). Trimming took off 3 bases at V and 3 bases at J, with 9 bases between the two ends. The CDR3 runs to 14 residues. CDR3 residues: CASSFTGPNQPQHF. The CDR3, as DNA: TGTGCCAGCAGCTTTACAGGCCCCAATCAGCCCCAGCATTTT. Using reference TRBV7-9 and TRBJ1-5 for the parts outside the CDR3, the full variable domain is DTGVSQNPRHKITKRGQNVTFRCDPISEHNRLYWYRQTLGQGPEFLTYFQNEAQLEKSRLLSDRFSAERPKGSFSTLEIQRTEQGDSAMYLCASSFTGPNQPQHFGDGTRLSIL.

The table lists this clonotype with a few counts. The chain employs TRBV24-1 and TRBJ2-6; TRBD1 agrees at 7 bases. The ends lost 4 bases at V and 3 bases at J; junction bases unmatched: 5. Germline V gene sequence: CDR1 KGHDR, CDR2 SFDVKD. CDR3 length: 16 amino acids. The CDR3 spells CATSERQGNGANVLTF. CDR3 DNA sequence: TGTGCCACCAGTGAACGACAGGGAAATGGGGCCAACGTCCTGACTTTC.

This clonotype occurred many times. The gene calls are TRBV5-1 and TRBJ1-1, with no clear D. The CDR3 has 14 amino acids. Per germline, CDR1 SGHRS and CDR2 YFSETQ. V lost 5 bases, J lost 4 bases, and 15 bases lay in between. The CDR3, as DNA: TGCGCCAGCAGTCATGGCCGGGTGGGCACTGAAGCTTTCTTT. It encodes CASSHGRVGTEAFF.

There are a few counts of this clonotype. The CDR3 sequence: CASSFPYEQYF. The CDR3 region has the DNA TGTGCCAGCAGCTTCCCTTACGAGCAGTACTTC. The chain couples TRBV7-9 to TRBJ2-7; D is undetermined. Trimming removed 3 bases at V and 4 bases at J, with 4 bases between. CDR1 SEHNR and CDR2 FQNEAQ come from the germline V gene (reference sequence). The CDR3 contains 11 residues. The variable domain in full, with the rest retrieved from reference TRBV7-9 and TRBJ2-7, is DTGVSQNPRHKITKRGQNVTFRCDPISEHNRLYWYRQTLGQGPEFLTYFQNEAQLEKSRLLSDRFSAERPKGSFSTLEIQRTEQGDSAMYLCASSFPYEQYFGPGTRLTVT.

In its sample, this clonotype was seen many times. The chain uses TRBV20-1 and TRBJ2-5, with D perhaps TRBD2 (5 bases). Germline CDR1 is DFQATT and CDR2 is SNEGSKA (reference sequence). V gave up 0 bases and J gave up 1 base, with 9 bases separating them. The length of the CDR3 is 14 residues. CDR3 sequence reads: CSARDRRGQETQYF. The CDR3 region has the DNA TGCAGTGCTAGAGATCGTCGGGGCCAAGAGACCCAGTACTTC.